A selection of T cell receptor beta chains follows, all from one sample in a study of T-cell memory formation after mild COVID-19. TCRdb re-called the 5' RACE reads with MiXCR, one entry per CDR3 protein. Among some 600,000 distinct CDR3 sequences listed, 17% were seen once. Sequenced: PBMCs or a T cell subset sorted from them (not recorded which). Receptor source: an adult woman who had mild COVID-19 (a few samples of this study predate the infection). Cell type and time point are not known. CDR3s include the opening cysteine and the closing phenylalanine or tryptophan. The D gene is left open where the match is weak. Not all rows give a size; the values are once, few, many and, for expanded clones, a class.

CDR3nt: TGTGCCAGCAGCACTTTCTACAGTTTTCGCAGCACTGAAGCTTTCTTT
CDR3aa: CASSTFYSFRSTEAFF
abundance: few
j_gene: TRBJ1-1
v_gene: TRBV21-1
d_gene: NA

CDR3nt: TGTGCCAGTAGGATTTCCGGGACAGGGGGTCGCGAGCAGTACTTC
CDR3aa: CASRISGTGGREQYF
abundance: NA
j_gene: TRBJ2-7
v_gene: TRBV19
d_gene: TRBD1

CDR3nt: TGCAGTGCCCCGTCTGGGGTGGGGGGCTCGGGCTATGGCTACACCTTC
CDR3aa: CSAPSGVGGSGYGYTF
abundance: few
j_gene: TRBJ1-2
v_gene: TRBV20-1
d_gene: NA

CDR3nt: TGCAGTGCGGATGGGGGGACTAGCGGATACAATGAGCAGTTCTTC
CDR3aa: CSADGGTSGYNEQFF
abundance: NA
j_gene: TRBJ2-1
v_gene: TRBV20-1
d_gene: TRBD2

CDR3nt: TGCGCCAGCAGCCCCCCGCGGGCGTACAATGAGCAGTTCTTC
CDR3aa: CASSPPRAYNEQFF
abundance: NA
j_gene: TRBJ2-1
v_gene: TRBV5-1
d_gene: NA

CDR3nt: TGTGCCACCAGTGATTTCCCGGGGCAGCTCAATTTT
CDR3aa: CATSDFPGQLNF
abundance: NA
j_gene: TRBJ1-3
v_gene: TRBV24-1
d_gene: NA

CDR3nt: TGTGCCAGCAGGAGGCCAGGGGGCGGGCTTCCGAGCACTGAAGCTTTCTTT
CDR3aa: CASRRPGGGLPSTEAFF
abundance: few
j_gene: TRBJ1-1
v_gene: TRBV6-1
d_gene: TRBD1

CDR3nt: TGCAGCGCCTTAGGGACAGGGTTAACTGGAAACACCATATATTTT
CDR3aa: CSALGTGLTGNTIYF
abundance: NA
j_gene: TRBJ1-3
v_gene: TRBV29-1
d_gene: TRBD1

CDR3nt: TGTGCCAGCAGTTGGAGGGACCGATACACAGATACGCAGTATTTT
CDR3aa: CASSWRDRYTDTQYF
abundance: few
j_gene: TRBJ2-3
v_gene: TRBV27
d_gene: NA

CDR3nt: TGTGCCAGCGGAGCGGGGGGGCCGGGGGTAAAGACCCAGTACTTC
CDR3aa: CASGAGGPGVKTQYF
abundance: NA
j_gene: TRBJ2-5
v_gene: TRBV7-2
d_gene: TRBD2

CDR3nt: TGTGCCAGCAGCCCCGGGACAGGGCGGATCAATGAGCAGTTCTTC
CDR3aa: CASSPGTGRINEQFF
abundance: NA
j_gene: TRBJ2-1
v_gene: TRBV7-3
d_gene: TRBD1

CDR3nt: TGTGCCAGCAGCTTATCCGGGGACGAGGCCCGGAACACTGAAGCTTTCTTT
CDR3aa: CASSLSGDEARNTEAFF
abundance: NA
j_gene: TRBJ1-1
v_gene: TRBV7-9
d_gene: NA